Listed here are 5 T cell receptor beta chains from one sample, sequenced in a study of blood T cell repertoires in COVID-19. TCRdb's table, derived via immunoSEQ multiplex PCR, lists solely in-frame clones and lacks some. Among 250,000 to 350,000 clones listed, roughly 85% were seen once. The sample consisted of PBMCs or T cells enriched from blood (not recorded which). The source of these receptors is a woman between 25 and 40 years old who had recovered from COVID-19.

This chain uses TRBV2 with TRBJ1-1, with D perhaps TRBD1 (6 bases). Germline loops: CDR1 SNHLY, CDR2 FYNNEI. The CDR3 consists of 14 residues. V shed 4 bases and J shed 2 bases, with 11 bases lying between them. This CDR3 is CASSVTGSNTEAFF. The CDR3 nucleotides are TGTGCCAGCAGTGTAACAGGGAGCAACACTGAAGCTTTCTTT. Combining the CDR3 with reference TRBV2 and TRBJ1-1 gives the whole variable domain EPEVTQTPSHQVTQMGQEVILRCVPISNHLYFYWYRQILGQKVEFLVSFYNNEISEKSEIFDDQFSVERPDGSNFTLKIRSTKLEDSAMYFCASSVTGSNTEAFFGQGTRLTVV.

The chain combines TRBV16 with TRBJ2-7; possibly TRBD1 for D (5 bases). V shed 3 bases and J shed 4 bases, with 25 bases lying between them. Germline lookup yields CDR1 KGHSY and CDR2 FQNENV. The CDR3 spans 18 residues. CDR3: CASSHRISTDLLGYEQYF. CDR3 in DNA: TGTGCCAGCAGCCACCGAATTTCGACAGACCTCCTGGGATACGAGCAGTACTTC.

This clone was detected once. The chain employs TRBV7-3 and TRBJ1-4; D perhaps matches TRBD1 (5 bases). Germline loops: CDR1 SGHTA, CDR2 FQGTGA. This CDR3 region has 15 residues. Trimming removed 6 bases at V and 2 bases at J, with 13 bases between. The DNA of the CDR3 is TGTGCCAGCAGTCGGGGGGGACCGACTAATGAAAAACTGTTTTTT. It encodes CASSRGGPTNEKLFF.

V is TRBV28 and J is TRBJ1-5; 9 bases match TRBD1. V dropped 8 bases and J dropped 7; count of bases not matched to a gene: 12. The CDR3 length is 15 residues. The germline gives CDR1 MDHEN, CDR2 SYDVKM. The CDR3 reads CASGGTGIEIQPQHF. In nucleotides, the CDR3 is TGTGCCAGCGGAGGGACAGGGATCGAGATCCAGCCCCAGCATTTT.

The J gene is TRBJ1-1, the V gene TRBV16, with a tentative D call TRBD1 (6 bases). This CDR3 has 14 amino acids. The V gene lost 4 bases and the J gene lost 5 bases, with 14 bases spanning the gap. In germline, CDR1 is KGHSY, CDR2 FQNENV. This chain's CDR3 is CASSPPGGRTEAFF. In DNA, the CDR3 is TGTGCCAGCAGCCCCCCGGGGGGCCGAACTGAAGCTTTCTTT.